Following are 4 T cell receptor beta chains from one sample sequenced in a study of shared clonotypes between healthy human individuals. This table comes from immunoSEQ multiplex PCR, and its TCRdb copy is limited to in-frame clones, with some not included. The data hold about 680,000 clones, with 55% to 75% observed a single time. Sample: memory CD4+ T cells sorted from blood. Subset defined: CD45RA-negative fraction. Every receptor here comes from a woman aged 25 to 39 in good health.

The chain uses TRBV2 and TRBJ2-3, with D perhaps matching TRBD1 (5 bases). This CDR3 has 14 residues. CDR1 is SNHLY and CDR2 is FYNNEI in the germline V gene. The V end was cut by 6 bases, the J end by 3 bases, with 13 bases between. CDR3: CASRSGRATDTQYF. The CDR3 DNA sequence: TGTGCCAGCAGATCCGGCAGGGCAACAGATACGCAGTATTTT.

J is TRBJ2-2 and V is TRBV5-4; D tentatively reads TRBD1 or TRBD2 (5 bases each). The CDR3 runs to 16 residues. The V gene's germline CDR1 is SGHNT and CDR2 YYREEE (reference sequence). V lost 4 bases to trimming and J lost 4 bases, with 17 bases between them. The CDR3: CASSPARGAGTGELFF. The CDR3 DNA reads as TGTGCCAGCAGCCCCGCTAGGGGCGCGGGCACCGGGGAGCTGTTTTTT.

The chain carries TRBV27 and TRBJ2-5, with D perhaps matching TRBD2 (6 bases). Per germline, CDR1 MNHEY and CDR2 SMNVEV (reference sequence). This CDR3 has 16 amino acids. V shed 0 bases and J shed 5 bases, with 16 bases lying between them. The CDR3 protein is CASSLSGTGVLETQYF. The CDR3 DNA sequence: TGTGCCAGCAGTTTATCGGGGACGGGGGTATTGGAGACCCAGTACTTC.

The rearrangement uses TRBV18 and TRBJ1-2, with 12 bases identical to TRBD1. Germline V gene data show CDR1 as KGHSH and CDR2 as LQKENI. The length of the CDR3 is 14 residues. Unmatched junction bases numbered 4, after V lost 5 bases and J lost 6 bases. The CDR3: CASSGTGGANGYTF. In nucleotides, the CDR3 is TGTGCCAGCTCAGGGACAGGGGGCGCTAATGGCTACACCTTC. The entire variable domain, with the rest obtained from reference TRBV18 and TRBJ1-2, is as follows: NAGVMQNPRHLVRRRGQEARLRCSPMKGHSHVYWYRQLPEEGLKFMVYLQKENIIDESGMPKERFSAEFPKEGPSILRIQQVVRGDSAAYFCASSGTGGANGYTFGSGTRLTVV.